The 30 T cell receptor beta chains below were found in one sample sequenced in a study of cytomegalovirus exposure and HLA in healthy donors. The PCR employed 60 Vbeta primers together with 13 Jbeta primers. Profiling relied on immunoSEQ multiplex PCR, and the TCRdb table lists in-frame clones only, not all of them. The data show about 120,000 clones, around four fifths seen once. Input material: PBMCs. All receptors come from a man aged 18 to 29 in good health and CMV-seropositive.

This chain joins TRBV19 and TRBJ1-5; D is unresolved. This CDR3 has 15 residues. From germline, CDR1 is LNHDA and CDR2 SQIVND (reference sequence). Trimming took off 5 bases at V and 1 base at J, with 12 bases between the two ends. The CDR3 coding sequence is TGTGCCAGTAGTTGGGCAATTCGGAGCAATCAGCCCCAGCATTTT. Amino acids: CASSWAIRSNQPQHF. The variable domain in full, completed from reference TRBV19 and TRBJ1-5, reads DGGITQSPKYLFRKEGQNVTLSCEQNLNHDAMYWYRQDPGQGLRLIYYSQIVNDFQKGDIAEGYSVSREKKESFPLTVTSAQKNPTAFYLCASSWAIRSNQPQHFGDGTRLSIL.

This clone was counted a few times. CDR3 sequence reads: CASSEVGQIEAFF. The CDR3 coding sequence is TGTGCCAGCAGTGAAGTGGGACAGATTGAAGCTTTCTTT. The chain recombines TRBV6-1 with TRBJ1-1; 7 nucleotides align to TRBD1. This CDR3 region has 13 residues. Germline V gene sequence: CDR1 MNHNS, CDR2 SASEGT. V lost 1 base and J lost 7; bases outside the gene matches: 3.

The chain carries TRBV28 and TRBJ1-1; 7 bases match TRBD1. Trimming removed 4 bases from V and 5 bases from J; junction bases left unmatched: 16. The CDR3 runs to 17 residues. Germline V gives CDR1 MDHEN, CDR2 SYDVKM. The CDR3 bases are TGTGCCAGCAGTTCACCATCACTCCAACAGGGGCGAACTGAAGCTTTCTTT. As protein: CASSSPSLQQGRTEAFF. Complete variable domain (other parts from reference TRBV28 and TRBJ1-1): DVKVTQSSRYLVKRTGEKVFLECVQDMDHENMFWYRQDPGLGLRLIYFSYDVKMKEKGDIPEGYSVSREKKERFSLILESASTNQTSMYLCASSSPSLQQGRTEAFFGQGTRLTVV.

V gene TRBV10-3 combines with J gene TRBJ1-4; 11 bases match TRBD1. Germline loops: CDR1 ENHRY, CDR2 SYGVKD. CDR3 length: 15 amino acids. Trimming at V came to 4 bases and at J to 7 bases, leaving 5 bases not matched to a gene. CDR3 sequence: CAISVGQGGGEKLFF. CDR3 nucleotide sequence: TGTGCCATCAGTGTGGGACAGGGGGGAGGTGAAAAACTGTTTTTT.

The V and J genes are TRBV7-8 and TRBJ1-5, with 7 positions matching TRBD1. The J segment lost 2 bases and the V segment lost 4 bases, leaving 8 bases of the junction unmatched. The CDR3 contains 16 residues. Germline CDR1 reads SGHVS; CDR2 reads FQNEAQ. CDR3 coding DNA: TGTGCCAGCAGCTCGGGACAGCAGTTAGGCAATCAGCCCCAGCATTTT. The encoded protein is CASSSGQQLGNQPQHF.

This clone was counted between two and nine times. The chain links TRBV18 to TRBJ1-4; D not certain. The V gene's germline CDR1 is KGHSH and CDR2 LQKENI. V lost 0 bases and J 7 bases, leaving 9 bases between the germline ends. The CDR3 runs 14 residues. The CDR3 region is CASSPPAQAEKLFF. The CDR3 DNA reads as TGTGCCAGCTCACCACCCGCCCAGGCTGAAAAACTGTTTTTT.

This clone was detected only once. The chain combines TRBV7-2 with TRBJ2-7, with 9 bases lining up with TRBD1. J was trimmed by 2 bases and V by 6 bases; bases with no gene match: 8. Germline V gene data show CDR1 as SGHTA and CDR2 as FQGNSA. The CDR3 extends over 15 amino acids. The chain's CDR3 is CASSLQQGATYEQYF. In DNA, the CDR3 is TGTGCCAGCAGTTTACAACAGGGGGCCACCTACGAGCAGTACTTC.

The chain uses TRBV7-3 and TRBJ1-1, with unresolved D. The V gene's germline CDR1 is SGHTA and CDR2 FQGTGA. The ends were cut back, 1 base at V and 4 bases at J, with 7 bases in the middle. The CDR3 is made up of 13 amino acids. The CDR3 region is CASSLNGGTEAFF. DNA for the CDR3: TGTGCCAGCAGCTTAAATGGCGGCACTGAAGCTTTCTTT. Complete variable domain (other parts from reference TRBV7-3 and TRBJ1-1): GAGVSQTPSNKVTEKGKYVELRCDPISGHTALYWYRQSLGQGPEFLIYFQGTGAADDSGLPNDRFFAVRPEGSVSTLKIQRTERGDSAVYLCASSLNGGTEAFFGQGTRLTVV.

This chain connects TRBV19 to TRBJ2-5, with 8 bases aligning to TRBD1. Unmatched junction bases numbered 7, after V lost 5 bases and J lost 5 bases. There are 14 residues in the CDR3. From germline, CDR1 is LNHDA and CDR2 SQIVND (reference sequence). The CDR3 is CASSAQGGGETQYF. The CDR3 bases are TGTGCCAGTAGTGCACAGGGGGGCGGGGAGACCCAGTACTTC. Looking up the rest from reference TRBV19 and TRBJ2-5 gives the full variable domain: DGGITQSPKYLFRKEGQNVTLSCEQNLNHDAMYWYRQDPGQGLRLIYYSQIVNDFQKGDIAEGYSVSREKKESFPLTVTSAQKNPTAFYLCASSAQGGGETQYFGPGTRLLVL.

This clone appeared a single time. The CDR3 loop is CSATQGAGTEAFF. The CDR3, as DNA: TGCAGCGCGACCCAGGGGGCTGGTACTGAAGCTTTCTTT. The chain has TRBV29-1 and TRBJ1-1, with TRBD1 identical over 8 bases. V was clipped by 7 bases and J by 5 bases; unmatched bases: 9. This CDR3 region has 13 residues. CDR1 and CDR2 (germline): SQVTM, ANQGSEA.

The count of this clone is one. The chain joins TRBV30 to TRBJ1-4; D gene uncertain. Germline V gene sequence: CDR1 GTSNPN, CDR2 SVGIG (reference sequence). The CDR3 contains 15 residues. V lost 5 bases and J 7 bases, leaving 20 bases between the germline ends. DNA for the CDR3: TGTGCCTGGCCCGGGGAGAGGAAAAGGGTTGAAAAACTGTTTTTT. It codes for CAWPGERKRVEKLFF.

V usage is TRBV7-9 and J usage is TRBJ1-2; D remains unclear. Trimming took off 5 bases at V and 3 bases at J, with 13 bases between the two ends. Germline V gene data show CDR1 as SEHNR and CDR2 as FQNEAQ (reference sequence). This CDR3 is 14 amino acids long. The CDR3 DNA is TGTGCCAGCAGCGACTTTACGGGAGACTATGGCTACACCTTC. This sequence encodes CASSDFTGDYGYTF.

The rearrangement links TRBV25-1 to TRBJ1-4; no clear D gene. The CDR3 is 11 amino acids. The germline CDR1 and CDR2 sequences are MGHDK and SYGVNS. Trimming removed 3 bases from V and 12 bases from J, with 8 bases in between. The CDR3 reads CASSDPGELFF. The CDR3, as DNA: TGTGCCAGCAGTGACCCGGGAGAACTGTTTTTT.

The V and J genes are TRBV5-4 and TRBJ1-2; D is possibly TRBD1 (6 bases). The V end was cut by 1 base, the J end by 3 bases, with 10 bases between. CDR3 length: 14 amino acids. Germline V gene data show CDR1 as SGHNT and CDR2 as YYREEE (reference sequence). CDR3 nucleotide sequence: TGTGCCAGCAGCTTGATGGGGGCTGACTATGGCTACACCTTC. Protein: CASSLMGADYGYTF.

The chain is built from TRBV30 and TRBJ1-4; D call uncertain. The CDR3 sequence is 14 residues long. CDR1 GTSNPN and CDR2 SVGIG come from the germline V gene (reference sequence). V was cut by 0 bases and J by 3 bases, with 8 bases left in between. This chain's CDR3 is CAWSVITANEKLFF. CDR3 DNA: TGTGCCTGGAGTGTGATCACTGCTAATGAAAAACTGTTTTTT.

The chain couples TRBV10-1 to TRBJ2-7, with 7 bases fitting TRBD2. The CDR3 sequence is 13 residues long. Germline trimming cut 2 bases from V and 2 bases from J; bases unmatched to any gene: 0. The germline CDR1 and CDR2 sequences are WNHNN and SYGVQD (reference sequence). CDR3 protein: CASSEGLAYEQYF. CDR3 sequence (DNA): TGCGCCAGCAGTGAGGGACTAGCCTACGAGCAGTACTTC.

The J gene is TRBJ2-1, the V gene TRBV12-5; the D is unclear. This CDR3 is built from 11 residues. CDR1 is LGHNT and CDR2 is FRNRAP in the germline V gene. Trimming cost V 6 bases and J 8 bases, with 8 bases left between them. The CDR3: CASGRSDEQFF. The CDR3 DNA reads TGTGCTAGTGGCCGGAGTGATGAGCAGTTCTTC.

This clone was detected once. V gene TRBV6-6 combines with J gene TRBJ1-5; D possibly corresponds to TRBD1 (6 bases). The CDR3 runs 13 residues. V was trimmed by 5 bases and J by 6 bases, leaving 11 bases between them. Looked up from germline, CDR1 is MNHNY and CDR2 is SVGAGI (reference sequence). The CDR3 DNA reads TGTGCCAGCAGTGCAACAGGGTTTCAGCCCCAGCATTTT. As protein: CASSATGFQPQHF.

The chain recombines TRBV7-9 with TRBJ1-2; possible D gene TRBD1, 6 bases. The V end lost 1 base, the J end lost 1 base, and 10 bases lay between the germline ends. CDR1 and CDR2 from the germline V gene are SEHNR and FQNEAQ (reference sequence). The CDR3 runs 15 residues. CDR3 region: CASSLGGTLNYGYTF. CDR3 DNA sequence: TGTGCCAGCAGCTTAGGGGGGACACTTAACTATGGCTACACCTTC.

The chain carries TRBV28 and TRBJ2-2; no definite D call. The CDR3 length is 11 residues. Germline CDR1 and CDR2: MDHEN and SYDVKM. V dropped 11 bases and J dropped 2 bases, with 6 bases sitting between them. This chain's CDR3 is CAGTNTGELFF. As DNA, the CDR3 is TGTGCCGGCACTAACACCGGGGAGCTGTTTTTT.

The chain carries TRBV21-1 and TRBJ2-7; TRBD2 was called by the table and not checked on the DNA. TRBV21-1 is classified as a pseudogene. The CDR3 has 17 amino acids. Here the CDR3 DNA reads TGTGCCAGCAGCAAAAGGGGGAGGGACGGAGGCCTCTACGAGCAGTACTTC. The encoded protein is CASSKRGRDGGLYEQYF.

This chain links TRBV18 with TRBJ2-3; 10 bases map to TRBD2. Germline V gene data show CDR1 as KGHSH and CDR2 as LQKENI. The V gene end was trimmed by 6 bases and the J gene end by 2 bases; junction bases not matched to a gene: 8. CDR3 length: 16 amino acids. CDR3 bases: TGTGCCAGCTCCCTGAGGCTAGCGGGGGCCACAGATACGCAGTATTTT. Translating gives CASSLRLAGATDTQYF.

There are a few counts of this clone. This chain links TRBV2 with TRBJ1-4; TRBD1 matches at 7 bases. This CDR3 is built from 15 residues. Germline CDR1 SNHLY, CDR2 FYNNEI. The V segment lost 7 bases and the J segment 1 base; nucleotides outside the gene matches: 6. This CDR3 is CASTIRQGTNEKLFF. CDR3 DNA sequence: TGTGCCAGCACAATCCGACAGGGAACTAATGAAAAACTGTTTTTT.

For the CDR3, the DNA is TGCGCCAGCAGCCGAAATACAGGGGAGAATGAGCAGTTCTTC. This translates into CASSRNTGENEQFF. The chain uses TRBV4-1 and TRBJ2-1; the match to TRBD1 covers 7 bases. The CDR3 totals 14 residues. CDR1 is MGHRA and CDR2 is YSYEKL in the germline V gene. Losses at the gene ends were 4 bases for V and 7 bases for J; bases not matched to a gene: 7.

This sequence joins TRBV2 and TRBJ2-2; 7 bases map to TRBD1. V lost 9 bases, J lost 4 bases, and 5 bases stayed unmatched. The CDR3 extends over 13 amino acids. Germline CDR1 and CDR2: SNHLY and FYNNEI. Here the CDR3 DNA reads TGTGCCAGTTCACAGGGGAGCACCGGGGAGCTGTTTTTT. Residues: CASSQGSTGELFF.

The chain couples TRBV7-2 to TRBJ2-3; 7 bases are shared with TRBD2. This CDR3 has 15 residues. The germline CDR1 and CDR2 sequences are SGHTA and FQGNSA. Unmatched junction bases numbered 2, after V lost 2 bases and J lost 0 bases. CDR3 in amino acids: CASSLFGGSTDTQYF. The CDR3 DNA reads as TGTGCCAGCAGCTTATTCGGGGGGAGCACAGATACGCAGTATTTT.

The chain is built from TRBV28 and TRBJ2-7; 8 bases are a match to TRBD2. The CDR3 runs 14 residues. Germline V gives CDR1 MDHEN, CDR2 SYDVKM. The ends lost 7 bases at V and 3 bases at J; junction bases unmatched: 8. CDR3 sequence (DNA): TGTGCCAGCAAAAGCGGGGGAAAGGGCTACGAGCAGTACTTC. The encoded protein is CASKSGGKGYEQYF.

The chain joins TRBV10-1 to TRBJ2-3; TRBD1 matches at 10 bases. The V segment lost 0 bases and the J segment 6 bases; nucleotides outside the gene matches: 6. This CDR3 comprises 16 residues. From germline, CDR1 is WNHNN and CDR2 SYGVQD (reference sequence). The CDR3 bases are TGCGCCAGCAGTGAGTCGCTGACAGGGGGCGCGGATACGCAGTATTTT. As protein: CASSESLTGGADTQYF.

This CDR3 reads CASSLAMSTSPYEQYF. DNA for the CDR3: TGTGCCAGCAGCTTAGCGATGTCGACTAGCCCCTACGAGCAGTACTTC. V is TRBV7-6 and J is TRBJ2-7, with 7 bases fitting TRBD2. Germline CDR1 is SGHVS and CDR2 is FNYEAQ. The CDR3 sequence is 16 residues long. Unmatched junction bases numbered 7, after V lost 0 bases and J lost 2 bases.

The J gene is TRBJ2-3, the V gene TRBV7-3, with 8 bases fitting TRBD2. After removal of 4 bases from V and 4 bases from J, the junction contained 4 bases not matched to a gene. The germline V gene has CDR1 SGHTA and CDR2 FQGTGA. CDR3 size: 14 residues. Written as DNA, the CDR3 is TGTGCCAGCAGCTCGGGACTAGTCGCAGATACGCAGTATTTT. Protein product: CASSSGLVADTQYF.